What follows is one T cell receptor beta chain and its context. Its antigen is still unknown. This CDR3 comprises 15 residues. Trimming stripped 0 bases from V and 2 bases from J, with 9 bases between. CDR1 is SGDLS, CDR2 YYNGEE, per germline. The sample is drawn from a study of CD8+CD57+ T cells in acquired aplastic anemia. Study-wide findings and caveats: Researchers reported that CD8+ Simpson's diversity was not significantly different in patients versus controls.

An expansion of CD8+CD57+ cells by flow cytometry had been shown in patients chosen for sequencing. CDR3 and TCR beta VDJ profiling relied on genomic DNA as the template. One entry per CDR3 protein results from TCRdb running MiXCR on the reads. Among 89,000 or so distinct CDR3 sequences listed, roughly 70% were seen once. This receptor was taken from a human donor with aplastic anemia. Sequenced: sorted CD4+, CD8+, or CD8+CD57+ T cells (not recorded which) from PBMCs. The J gene is TRBJ2-1, the V gene TRBV9, with a possible D match to TRBD1 (6 bases). The CDR3 region is CASSVEQGPYNEQFF. CDR3 in DNA: TGTGCCAGCAGCGTAGAACAGGGTCCCTACAATGAGCAGTTCTTC.